These T cell receptor beta chains were read from a single sample in a study of shared clonotypes between healthy human individuals. The repertoire was sequenced with immunoSEQ multiplex PCR; TCRdb's copy has only in-frame clones and lacks some. The sample has some 1,600,000 clones; nearly 99% are singletons. The specimen was naive CD4+ T cells sorted from blood. The receptors were sampled from a man aged 25 to 40 in good health. The CDR3 runs from the conserved cysteine through the conserved F or W. Fields, in order: clone size, V gene, J gene, D gene, CDR3 protein, CDR3 DNA. A D gene is named only where the DNA matches it firmly. The size field is filled for only some rows; it gives once, few, many or a size class.

clone_size: once
v_call: TRBV29-1
j_call: TRBJ2-7
d_call: .
cdr3_aa: CSVQNYIGYEQYF
cdr3_nt: TGCAGCGTTCAGAACTATATCGGCTACGAGCAGTACTTC

clone_size: .
v_call: TRBV18
j_call: TRBJ1-3
d_call: .
cdr3_aa: CASSPTPGATIYF
cdr3_nt: TGTGCCAGCTCACCTACACCCGGGGCCACCATATATTTT

clone_size: .
v_call: TRBV27
j_call: TRBJ2-7
d_call: TRBD2
cdr3_aa: CASSPGLGAYEQYF
cdr3_nt: TGTGCCAGCAGTCCAGGACTAGGGGCCTACGAGCAGTACTTC

clone_size: .
v_call: TRBV28
j_call: TRBJ2-2
d_call: TRBD1
cdr3_aa: CASLGQVNTGELFF
cdr3_nt: TGTGCCAGCTTGGGACAGGTGAACACCGGGGAGCTGTTTTTT

clone_size: .
v_call: TRBV9
j_call: TRBJ2-7
d_call: .
cdr3_aa: CATVSPSYEQYF
cdr3_nt: TGTGCCACAGTTTCTCCTTCCTACGAGCAGTACTTC

clone_size: .
v_call: TRBV28
j_call: TRBJ2-3
d_call: TRBD1
cdr3_aa: CASSSTGGARTDTQYF
cdr3_nt: TGTGCCAGCAGTTCGACAGGGGGCGCTAGGACAGATACGCAGTATTTT

clone_size: once
v_call: TRBV9
j_call: TRBJ2-1
d_call: .
cdr3_aa: CASSGTSASYNEQFF
cdr3_nt: TGTGCCAGCAGCGGAACTAGTGCATCCTACAATGAGCAGTTCTTC

clone_size: .
v_call: TRBV5-1
j_call: TRBJ2-2
d_call: TRBD1
cdr3_aa: CASKGQGASTGELFF
cdr3_nt: TGCGCCAGCAAGGGACAGGGGGCTAGCACCGGGGAGCTGTTTTTT

clone_size: .
v_call: TRBV28
j_call: TRBJ1-2
d_call: .
cdr3_aa: CASSLGGRSYGYTF
cdr3_nt: TGTGCCAGCAGTCTGGGTGGACGGTCCTATGGCTACACCTTC

clone_size: .
v_call: TRBV7-2
j_call: TRBJ2-3
d_call: TRBD2
cdr3_aa: CASSLVGLAGDTQYF
cdr3_nt: TGTGCCAGCAGCTTAGTAGGGCTAGCGGGAGATACGCAGTATTTT

clone_size: .
v_call: TRBV7-9
j_call: TRBJ1-1
d_call: TRBD1
cdr3_aa: CASSNPERQGSAAFF
cdr3_nt: TGTGCCAGCAGCAATCCAGAGAGACAGGGATCGGCAGCTTTCTTT

clone_size: .
v_call: TRBV7-8
j_call: TRBJ2-1
d_call: TRBD2
cdr3_aa: CASSGLAGGREQFF
cdr3_nt: TGTGCCAGCAGCGGACTAGCGGGAGGGAGGGAGCAGTTCTTC

clone_size: .
v_call: TRBV7-8
j_call: TRBJ2-1
d_call: .
cdr3_aa: CASSLMGERSSEQFF
cdr3_nt: TGTGCCAGCAGCTTAATGGGGGAGCGGTCGAGTGAGCAGTTCTTC

clone_size: .
v_call: TRBV21-1
j_call: TRBJ2-1
d_call: .
cdr3_aa: CASSKVILASNEQFF
cdr3_nt: TGTGCCAGCAGCAAAGTTATCCTAGCCTCGAATGAGCAGTTCTTC

clone_size: .
v_call: TRBV4-3
j_call: TRBJ2-1
d_call: TRBD2
cdr3_aa: CASSLPGSLAGGNEQFF
cdr3_nt: TGCGCCAGCAGCCTACCTGGGAGCCTAGCGGGAGGGAATGAGCAGTTCTTC

clone_size: .
v_call: TRBV27
j_call: TRBJ2-7
d_call: TRBD1
cdr3_aa: CASSSRSRGPLGEQYF
cdr3_nt: TGTGCCAGCAGTTCCAGGTCCAGGGGGCCCCTTGGGGAGCAGTACTTC

clone_size: .
v_call: TRBV7-8
j_call: TRBJ2-1
d_call: .
cdr3_aa: CASSLQDETEQFF
cdr3_nt: TGTGCCAGCAGCTTACAGGACGAGACTGAGCAGTTCTTC

clone_size: .
v_call: TRBV6-1
j_call: TRBJ2-7
d_call: TRBD1
cdr3_aa: CATNRDRGIEQYF
cdr3_nt: TGTGCCACCAACCGGGACAGGGGGATCGAGCAGTACTTC

clone_size: .
v_call: TRBV18
j_call: TRBJ2-7
d_call: .
cdr3_aa: CASSPPGGSGSYEQYF
cdr3_nt: TGTGCCAGCTCACCACCCGGGGGAAGCGGTTCCTACGAGCAGTACTTC

clone_size: .
v_call: TRBV6-5
j_call: TRBJ2-7
d_call: TRBD2
cdr3_aa: CASRTAGGSYEQYF
cdr3_nt: TGTGCCAGCAGAACAGCGGGAGGGTCCTACGAGCAGTACTTC

clone_size: .
v_call: TRBV18
j_call: TRBJ1-4
d_call: .
cdr3_aa: CASSPLDGEKLFF
cdr3_nt: TGTGCCAGCTCACCCCTGGACGGGGAAAAACTGTTTTTT

clone_size: .
v_call: TRBV5-5
j_call: TRBJ2-2
d_call: .
cdr3_aa: CASSLVWTGELFF
cdr3_nt: TGTGCCAGCAGCTTGGTTTGGACCGGGGAGCTGTTTTTT

clone_size: .
v_call: TRBV28
j_call: TRBJ2-3
d_call: TRBD2
cdr3_aa: CASSSEREGPATQYF
cdr3_nt: TGTGCCAGCAGTTCAGAGCGGGAGGGCCCAGCTACGCAGTATTTT

clone_size: .
v_call: TRBV6-5
j_call: TRBJ1-1
d_call: .
cdr3_aa: CASSQSKNTEAFF
cdr3_nt: TGTGCCAGCAGTCAGTCGAAGAACACTGAAGCTTTCTTT

clone_size: .
v_call: TRBV5-6
j_call: TRBJ2-5
d_call: .
cdr3_aa: CASSLFQGNQETQYF
cdr3_nt: TGTGCCAGCAGCTTGTTCCAGGGGAACCAAGAGACCCAGTACTTC

clone_size: .
v_call: TRBV5-4
j_call: TRBJ2-4
d_call: .
cdr3_aa: CASSLSGGQGIQYF
cdr3_nt: TGTGCCAGCAGCTTGTCCGGCGGGCAGGGCATTCAGTACTTC

clone_size: .
v_call: TRBV5-6
j_call: TRBJ1-5
d_call: .
cdr3_aa: CASSLNGGENQPQHF
cdr3_nt: TGTGCCAGCAGCTTAAACGGAGGGGAGAATCAGCCCCAGCATTTT

clone_size: .
v_call: TRBV2
j_call: TRBJ2-1
d_call: .
cdr3_aa: CASKTTGQSHNEQFF
cdr3_nt: TGTGCCAGCAAAACGACAGGTCAGTCCCACAATGAGCAGTTCTTC

clone_size: .
v_call: TRBV5-1
j_call: TRBJ2-1
d_call: TRBD1
cdr3_aa: CASSLEGQPHNEQFF
cdr3_nt: TGCGCCAGCAGCTTGGAGGGACAGCCCCACAATGAGCAGTTCTTC

clone_size: .
v_call: TRBV7-2
j_call: TRBJ2-2
d_call: .
cdr3_aa: CASSLASIGRGYTGELFF
cdr3_nt: TGTGCCAGCAGCTTAGCGTCGATCGGTCGGGGATACACCGGGGAGCTGTTTTTT

clone_size: once
v_call: TRBV7-2
j_call: TRBJ2-6
d_call: .
cdr3_aa: CASSPTGGNGANVLTF
cdr3_nt: TGTGCCAGCAGCCCCACAGGAGGGAATGGGGCCAACGTCCTGACTTTC

clone_size: .
v_call: TRBV6-5
j_call: TRBJ2-7
d_call: .
cdr3_aa: CASSFLGARGNYEQYF
cdr3_nt: TGTGCCAGCAGTTTTTTGGGGGCTCGGGGGAATTACGAGCAGTACTTC

clone_size: .
v_call: TRBV27
j_call: TRBJ2-7
d_call: TRBD2
cdr3_aa: CASSSSSGRAYEQYF
cdr3_nt: TGTGCCAGCAGTTCCTCTAGCGGGAGGGCTTACGAGCAGTACTTC

clone_size: .
v_call: TRBV7-9
j_call: TRBJ2-3
d_call: TRBD2
cdr3_aa: CASSLLGGRPTDTQYF
cdr3_nt: TGTGCCAGCAGCTTACTCGGCGGGAGGCCCACAGATACGCAGTATTTT

clone_size: .
v_call: TRBV7-8
j_call: TRBJ2-2
d_call: .
cdr3_aa: CASRWGTGELFF
cdr3_nt: TGTGCCAGTCGATGGGGTACCGGGGAGCTGTTTTTT